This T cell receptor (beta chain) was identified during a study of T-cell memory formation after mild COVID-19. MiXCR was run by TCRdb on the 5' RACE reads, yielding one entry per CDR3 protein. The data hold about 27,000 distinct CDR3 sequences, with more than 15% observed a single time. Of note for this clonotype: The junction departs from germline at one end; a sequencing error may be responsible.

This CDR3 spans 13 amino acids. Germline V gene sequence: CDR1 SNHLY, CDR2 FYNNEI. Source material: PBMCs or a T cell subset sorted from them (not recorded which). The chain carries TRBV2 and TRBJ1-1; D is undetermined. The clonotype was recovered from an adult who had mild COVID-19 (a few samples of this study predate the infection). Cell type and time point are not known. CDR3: CTSSEALRAEAFF. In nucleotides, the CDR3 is TGTACCAGCAGTGAAGCGCTTCGGGCTGAAGCTTTCTTT.